This is a list of T cell receptor beta chains from one sample in a study of control samples from healthy donors and cancer patients. Clones were read by immunoSEQ multiplex PCR, and TCRdb kept only the in-frame ones, dropping some. The sample comprises 20,000 to 25,000 clones, roughly 80% of which are singletons, and 23% rests with the top ten. Sequencing used PBMCs. Receptors originate from a man aged 60 to 69 with colorectal cancer. The CDR3 runs from the conserved cysteine through the conserved F or W. The D gene is left open where the match is weak. For some rows the clone size is stated as once, few or many, or as a class when expanded; others skip it.

CASSYRDQDNSPLHF TGTGCCAGCAGTTACCGGGACCAAGATAATTCACCCCTCCACTTT . TRBV6-5 . TRBJ1-6
CASSLRDRNYGYTF TGTGCCAGCTCATTGCGGGACCGTAACTATGGCTACACCTTC . TRBV18 . TRBJ1-2
CATSRGDGNQPQHF TGTGCCACCAGCAGAGGGGACGGCAATCAGCCCCAGCATTTT . TRBV15 . TRBJ1-5
CASMDLNRPGELFF TGTGCCAGTATGGACCTAAACCGCCCCGGGGAGCTGTTTTTT . TRBV19 few TRBJ2-2
CATSDTSGGSNTGELFF TGTGCCACCAGTGATACTAGCGGGGGGTCGAACACCGGGGAGCTGTTTTTT TRBD2 TRBV24-1 . TRBJ2-2
CASSVTNYGYTF TGTGCCAGTAGTGTCACTAACTATGGCTACACCTTC . TRBV19 . TRBJ1-2
CATSTKQARTEAFF TGTGCCACCAGCACAAAACAGGCGAGGACTGAAGCTTTCTTT . TRBV15 few TRBJ1-1
CASSLDPGISSYNEQFF TGCGCCAGCAGCTTGGACCCTGGAATTAGCTCCTACAATGAGCAGTTCTTC . TRBV5-1 . TRBJ2-1
CASSYTGNYGYTF TGTGCCAGCAGTTACACAGGGAACTATGGCTACACCTTC . TRBV6-5 . TRBJ1-2
CASSLGGQGATEAFF TGCGCCAGCAGCTTGGGGGGACAGGGAGCCACTGAAGCTTTCTTT TRBD1 TRBV5-1 . TRBJ1-1
CATETNTGELFF TGTGCCACCGAGACGAACACCGGGGAGCTGTTTTTT . TRBV9 . TRBJ2-2
CATSDSPRNEQFF TGTGCCACCAGTGATTCCCCCCGGAATGAGCAGTTCTTC . TRBV24-1 . TRBJ2-1
CASSGGLGISSGANVLTF TGTGCCAGCAGTGGAGGTCTGGGCATTAGTTCTGGGGCCAACGTCCTGACTTTC . TRBV6-1 . TRBJ2-6
CASSYGGGAFDGYTF TGTGCCAGCAGTTACGGAGGGGGCGCTTTCGATGGCTACACCTTC TRBD1 TRBV6-6 . TRBJ1-2
CASSITLYNEQFF TGTGCCAGTAGTATAACTCTCTACAATGAGCAGTTCTTC . TRBV19 . TRBJ2-1
CASARGSAYEQYF TGTGCCAGCGCCCGGGGTTCCGCCTACGAGCAGTACTTC . TRBV3-1/TRBV3-2 few TRBJ2-7
CASSDGQNTEAFF TGTGCCAGCAGTGACGGACAGAACACTGAAGCTTTCTTT . TRBV6-6 few TRBJ1-1
CASSLDRNGYTF TGTGCCAGCAGCTTGGACAGGAATGGCTACACCTTC . TRBV5-4 . TRBJ1-2
CASSFQSRSGETQYF TGTGCCAGCAGCTTCCAGTCCCGGTCGGGAGAGACCCAGTACTTC . TRBV11-2 . TRBJ2-5
CASSQDVGGIPSYEQYF TGTGCCAGCAGCCAAGATGTGGGAGGAATCCCCTCCTACGAGCAGTACTTC . TRBV3-1/TRBV3-2 . TRBJ2-7
CASSYGGTGGDTQYF TGTGCCAGCAGTTACGGGGGGACAGGGGGGGATACGCAGTATTTT TRBD1 TRBV6-5 . TRBJ2-3
CASSLGEKGQPQHF TGTGCCAGCAGTTTAGGGGAAAAGGGTCAGCCCCAGCATTTT . TRBV5-6 few TRBJ1-5
CASSREGQGAVTEAFF TGTGCCAGCAGCCGGGAGGGACAGGGGGCGGTGACTGAAGCTTTCTTT TRBD1 TRBV3-1/TRBV3-2 . TRBJ1-1
CASSYSPGDPYGYTF TGTGCCAGCAGCTACTCCCCAGGGGATCCCTATGGCTACACCTTC . TRBV7-9 few TRBJ1-2
CASNRDSYYEQYF TGTGCCAGCAATCGGGACAGCTACTACGAGCAGTACTTC TRBD1 TRBV6-5 . TRBJ2-7
CASTQEGARNTEAFF TGTGCCAGCACCCAGGAGGGGGCCCGGAACACTGAAGCTTTCTTT TRBD1 TRBV6-6 . TRBJ1-1
CASSLVQGAMQAFF TGCGCCAGCAGCTTGGTTCAGGGGGCGATGCAAGCTTTCTTT TRBD1 TRBV5-1 . TRBJ1-1
CASRSGGFSYNEQFF TGCGCCAGCAGGAGCGGGGGCTTCTCCTACAATGAGCAGTTCTTC TRBD2 TRBV10-2 . TRBJ2-1
CASSHPWRGQYEQYF TGCGCCAGCAGCCACCCTTGGAGGGGGCAATACGAGCAGTACTTC . TRBV4-1 . TRBJ2-7
CAIREGPVNYGYTF TGTGCCATCCGGGAGGGGCCCGTTAACTATGGCTACACCTTC . TRBV10-3 . TRBJ1-2
CATSDPTTKTGASYNEQFF TGTGCCACCAGTGACCCCACCACAAAAACAGGGGCGTCCTACAATGAGCAGTTCTTC TRBD1 TRBV24-1 . TRBJ2-1
CASSQGLWGTQPQHF TGTGCCAGCAGCCAGGGCCTTTGGGGAACTCAGCCCCAGCATTTT . TRBV3-1/TRBV3-2 . TRBJ1-5
CASSRGTGELFF TGTGCCAGCAGCCGGGGCACCGGGGAGCTGTTTTTT . TRBV12-3/TRBV12-4 . TRBJ2-2
CASTAVTNYGYTF TGTGCCAGTACTGCAGTCACTAACTATGGCTACACCTTC . TRBV19 . TRBJ1-2
CASSPGQGGQQFF TGTGCCAGCTCACCAGGTCAAGGGGGGCAGCAGTTCTTC . TRBV18 . TRBJ2-1
CATSDPGPNYGYTF TGTGCCACCAGTGACCCTGGACCAAACTATGGCTACACCTTC . TRBV24-1 . TRBJ1-2
CASSAGQGAFGYTF TGCGCCAGCAGCGCGGGACAGGGGGCTTTTGGCTACACCTTC TRBD1 TRBV5-1 . TRBJ1-2
CASSLQTAAGTEAFF TGTGCCAGCAGCCTTCAAACGGCGGCGGGCACTGAAGCTTTCTTT . TRBV7-2 . TRBJ1-1
CASSYYSYLQETQYF TGTGCCAGCAGCTACTACAGCTATCTCCAAGAGACCCAGTACTTC . TRBV5-6 . TRBJ2-5
CASSPGEDQPQHF TGTGCCAGCTCTCCGGGGGAGGATCAGCCCCAGCATTTT . TRBV18 . TRBJ1-5
CASSLGGTVNYGYTF TGCGCCAGCAGCTTGGGAGGGACAGTTAACTATGGCTACACCTTC TRBD1 TRBV5-1 . TRBJ1-2
CASSPSNEPGNTIYF TGTGCCAGCAGCCCCAGCAATGAACCTGGAAACACCATATATTTT . TRBV5-4 . TRBJ1-3
CSASPPYNYGYTF TGCAGTGCTAGTCCCCCGTACAACTATGGCTACACCTTC . TRBV20-1 . TRBJ1-2
CASSPKGGGETQYF TGTGCCAGCAGCCCAAAGGGTGGTGGGGAGACCCAGTACTTC . TRBV3-1/TRBV3-2 . TRBJ2-5
CSVRDSPEAFF TGCAGTGTCAGGGACAGCCCGGAGGCGTTCTTC TRBD1 TRBV20-1 . TRBJ2-1
CASSLGQGAIQPQHF TGTGCCAGCAGCCTCGGACAGGGGGCAATTCAGCCCCAGCATTTT TRBD1 TRBV7-9 . TRBJ1-5